One and the same sample provided the 20 T cell receptor beta chains below, sequenced in a study of shared clonotypes between healthy human individuals. Naive CD8 cells lacked CD45RO, underwent positive selection for CCR7 and left out terminally differentiated effector memory CD45RA+ cells. The repertoire was sequenced with immunoSEQ multiplex PCR; TCRdb's copy has only in-frame clones and lacks some. The sample contains around 550,000 clones, 85% to 95% of which appear only once. The sequenced sample consisted of naive CD8+ T cells sorted from blood. The source of these receptors is a woman aged 25 to 45 in good health.

The chain links TRBV20-1 to TRBJ2-1; TRBD1 matches at 8 bases. Germline assignment: CDR1 DFQATT and CDR2 SNEGSKA (reference sequence). With V trimmed by 8 bases and J by 5 bases, 2 bases remained unmatched. The CDR3 covers 11 residues. The CDR3 sequence: CSPQGDNEQFF. In DNA, the CDR3 is TGCAGTCCACAGGGGGACAATGAGCAGTTCTTC.

The chain combines TRBV13 with TRBJ2-5; possible D gene TRBD2, 6 bases. V lost 11 bases and J 11 bases, leaving 18 bases between the germline ends. This CDR3 spans 11 amino acids. Germline V CDR1 and CDR2: PRHDT, FYEKMQ (reference sequence). The CDR3, as DNA: TGTGCCCGGGGGAAGGGCGGAGAGCAGTACTTC. Translated: CARGKGGEQYF.

This clone has a single count. The gene calls are TRBV27 and TRBJ2-3, with D hard to call. The germline V and J ends were trimmed by 0 bases and 2 bases, with 9 bases remaining between them. The CDR3 contains 15 residues. Germline-derived CDR1 and CDR2 are MNHEY and SMNVEV (reference sequence). The CDR3 sequence: CASSLSTRFTDTQYF. The CDR3 DNA sequence: TGTGCCAGCAGTTTATCTACCCGGTTCACAGATACGCAGTATTTT.

The V and J genes are TRBV27 and TRBJ1-5; D not certain. CDR1 and CDR2 (germline): MNHEY, SMNVEV (reference sequence). CDR3 length equals 17 residues. V lost 1 base to trimming and J lost 3 bases, with 16 bases between them. The CDR3 reads CASSLFFGGPNNQPQHF. The CDR3 bases are TGTGCCAGCAGTTTATTTTTTGGTGGGCCGAACAATCAGCCCCAGCATTTT.

The V call is TRBV27, the J call TRBJ2-1; the D gene is possibly TRBD2 (5 bases). Germline CDR1 reads MNHEY; CDR2 reads SMNVEV (reference sequence). V lost 2 bases and J lost 5, with 7 bases in between. This CDR3 has 13 amino acids. The CDR3 is CASSLGENNEQFF. Written as DNA, the CDR3 is TGTGCCAGCAGTTTAGGGGAGAACAATGAGCAGTTCTTC.

This chain joins TRBV19 and TRBJ1-4, with D possibly being TRBD1 (6 bases). Germline loops: CDR1 LNHDA, CDR2 SQIVND (reference sequence). CDR3 length: 17 residues. Deletions cut 4 bases from V and 1 base from J, with 16 bases between. Written as DNA, the CDR3 is TGTGCCAGTAGTACGGGCGTCGTGACAGGAACTAATGAAAAACTGTTTTTT. Protein product: CASSTGVVTGTNEKLFF.

The rearrangement links TRBV15 to TRBJ2-6; a possible D gene is TRBD1 (6 bases). V lost 3 bases and J lost 1, with 16 bases in between. From germline, CDR1 is LNHNV and CDR2 YYDKDF (reference sequence). The CDR3 covers 18 residues. The CDR3 DNA reads TGTGCCACCAGCAGGCCAAACGAAAGGGGGTCTGGGGCCAACGTCCTGACTTTC. Protein product: CATSRPNERGSGANVLTF.

This chain connects TRBV6-6 to TRBJ2-2; D is unclear. The germline CDR1 and CDR2 sequences are MNHNY and SVGAGI (reference sequence). Between the trimmed V and J ends, which lost 1 base and 5 bases, there was a span of 5 bases. There are 13 residues in the CDR3. This CDR3 reads CASSYLGTGELFF. DNA of the CDR3: TGTGCCAGCAGTTACTTGGGGACCGGGGAGCTGTTTTTT.

V gene TRBV28 combines with J gene TRBJ2-7; perhaps TRBD2 as D (5 bases). The CDR3 contains 15 residues. Trimming shortened V by 6 bases and J by 4 bases, and 19 bases separated the two germline ends. CDR1 and CDR2 (germline): MDHEN, SYDVKM. CDR3 in DNA: TGTGCCAGCAGCCCCCCTGGTGAGGGAAGATACGAGCAGTACTTC. Translating it yields CASSPPGEGRYEQYF.

The chain employs TRBV10-3 and TRBJ2-7; 8 bases map to TRBD2. The CDR3 runs 12 residues. J gave up 4 bases and V 10 bases, and 6 bases lay outside the gene matches. Germline-derived CDR1 and CDR2 are ENHRY and SYGVKD. The CDR3 sequence is CATTAGEYEQYF. The CDR3 nucleotides are TGTGCCACCACAGCGGGAGAATACGAGCAGTACTTC.

The chain employs TRBV11-2 and TRBJ2-2; D is perhaps TRBD2 (5 bases). V was trimmed by 6 bases and J by 3 bases, leaving 5 bases between them. Germline CDR1 SGHAT, CDR2 FQNNGV. The CDR3 covers 12 residues. The CDR3 nucleotides are TGTGCCAGCAGACTAGACACCGGGGAGCTGTTTTTT. Translation gives CASRLDTGELFF.

The chain has TRBV7-9 and TRBJ2-7, with 14 bases that match TRBD2. V was pared by 2 bases and J by 3 bases, with 6 bases of the junction left unmatched. This CDR3 is 17 amino acids long. Germline loops: CDR1 SEHNR, CDR2 FQNEAQ (reference sequence). DNA of the CDR3: TGTGCCAGCAGCTTACCTAAAGGGACTAGCGGGAGCTACGAGCAGTACTTC. It translates to CASSLPKGTSGSYEQYF.

This clone showed up just a few times. Additional DNA sequences in this sample encode the identical CDR3. The chain employs TRBV27 and TRBJ1-1, with 9 nucleotides matching TRBD1. The V gene's germline CDR1 is MNHEY and CDR2 SMNVEV (reference sequence). Trimming cost V 2 bases and J 5 bases; bases outside gene matches: 3. The length of the CDR3 is 14 residues. The DNA for the CDR3 is TGTGCCAGCAGTTTAAGGACAGGGGCAACTGAAGCTTTCTTT. It encodes CASSLRTGATEAFF.

The chain uses TRBV19 and TRBJ2-7; TRBD1 is a possible D gene (5 bases). The germline V and J ends were trimmed by 0 bases and 1 base, with 7 bases remaining between them. CDR3 length equals 14 residues. From germline, CDR1 is LNHDA and CDR2 SQIVND (reference sequence). DNA for the CDR3: TGTGCCAGTAGTATAGAGGCAGGGTCCTACGAGCAGTACTTC. The encoded protein is CASSIEAGSYEQYF.

The chain combines TRBV9 with TRBJ1-2, with D unresolved. Germline V lookup: CDR1 SGDLS, CDR2 YYNGEE. V was trimmed by 0 bases and J by 1 base, leaving 22 bases between them. This CDR3 is 19 amino acids long. The CDR3 here is CASSVGLPTAEQLNYGYTF. CDR3 in DNA: TGTGCCAGCAGCGTAGGTCTACCCACTGCGGAACAGCTTAACTATGGCTACACCTTC.

This chain connects TRBV10-1 to TRBJ2-1, with 7 bases identical to TRBD2. V was pared by 6 bases and J by 4 bases, with 6 bases of the junction left unmatched. Looked up from germline, CDR1 is WNHNN and CDR2 is SYGVQD (reference sequence). The CDR3 spans 14 residues. The CDR3 DNA reads TGCGCCAGCAGCAGCCGCGGGGGATACAATGAGCAGTTCTTC. This translates into CASSSRGGYNEQFF.

This chain uses TRBV15 with TRBJ1-1, with 9 bases that match TRBD1. V gave up 9 bases and J gave up 0 bases; unmatched junction bases: 8. Germline CDR1 and CDR2: LNHNV and YYDKDF (reference sequence). The CDR3 contains 15 residues. For the CDR3, the DNA is TGTGCCACGGTTGGGACAGGGCCCATGAACACTGAAGCTTTCTTT. Protein sequence: CATVGTGPMNTEAFF.

The chain couples TRBV7-9 to TRBJ2-1; D is undetermined. With 1 base removed from V and 0 bases from J, the gap between germline ends came to 13 bases. The CDR3 has 17 amino acids. The germline gives CDR1 SEHNR, CDR2 FQNEAQ (reference sequence). The CDR3 reads CASSLGPPGSSYNEQFF. CDR3 DNA: TGTGCCAGCAGCTTAGGACCCCCAGGTAGCTCCTACAATGAGCAGTTCTTC.

This clone was counted between two and nine times. The chain combines TRBV4-1 with TRBJ1-5; 11 nucleotides line up with TRBD1. The V gene's germline CDR1 is MGHRA and CDR2 YSYEKL. Trimming at V came to 1 base and at J to 9 bases, leaving 8 bases not matched to a gene. CDR3 size: 16 residues. This CDR3 reads CASSQAPGQGATPQHF. The CDR3 DNA follows: TGCGCCAGCAGCCAAGCCCCAGGACAGGGGGCTACGCCCCAGCATTTT.

The rearrangement joins TRBV4-1 to TRBJ2-5; the D is unclear. Judging by the DNA end, TRBJ2-7 fits better; the J call may be wrong. CDR1 and CDR2 (germline): MGHRA, YSYEKL. The CDR3 totals 13 residues. CDR3 sequence reads: CASSHGDSYEQYF. Written as DNA, the CDR3 is TGCGCCAGCAGCCATGGGGACTCCTACGAGCAGTACTTC.